These 18 T cell receptor beta chains were all obtained from the same sample, sequenced in a study of T cell repertoires in cytomegalovirus infection. No antigen is known for these receptors. TCRdb reanalysed the reads using MiXCR and keeps one entry per CDR3 protein. The sample has 45,000 to 55,000 distinct CDR3 sequences; about a fifth are singletons. The material sequenced was CD8+ T cells from cultured PBMCs, taken from culture after CMV antigen stimulation. Receptor source: a human donor in good health (CMV status not recorded). Some clones in this sample may be carry-over from other donors' samples.

The chain couples TRBV14 to TRBJ2-3; D is unclear. This CDR3 region has 13 residues. Germline V gene data show CDR1 as SGHDN and CDR2 as FVKESK. V lost 0 bases, J lost 5 bases, and 6 bases lay in between. CDR3 sequence: CASSQDPVDTQYF. The DNA for the CDR3 is TGTGCCAGCAGCCAAGATCCCGTAGATACGCAGTATTTT.

At least ten counts were recorded for this clonotype. CDR3 in DNA: TGTGCCAGCGGGACCTCTGGGGGGGCGCAGAATGAAAAACTGTTTTTT. It is translated as CASGTSGGAQNEKLFF. The chain is built from TRBV27 and TRBJ1-4, with a weak D call TRBD1 (6 bases). The CDR3 covers 16 residues. The V end lost 8 bases, the J end lost 5 bases, and 21 bases lay between the germline ends. CDR1 is MNHEY, CDR2 SMNVEV, per germline (reference sequence).

The rearrangement uses TRBV10-3 and TRBJ2-3; TRBD1 is a possible D gene (6 bases). Germline values: CDR1 ENHRY, CDR2 SYGVKD. Trimming took off 3 bases at V and 2 bases at J, with 9 bases between the two ends. CDR3 length: 14 residues. This CDR3 is CAISDRGITDTQYF. In nucleotides, the CDR3 is TGTGCCATCAGTGACAGGGGTATCACAGATACGCAGTATTTT.

This clonotype has more than one count but fewer than ten. This sequence joins TRBV11-3 and TRBJ2-5; 7 positions match TRBD2. J was trimmed by 2 bases and V by 5 bases; bases with no gene match: 5. The length of the CDR3 is 14 residues. Germline CDR1 is SGHNT and CDR2 is YENEEA. CDR3 sequence reads: CASSPRGLQETQYF. The DNA of the CDR3 is TGTGCCAGCAGCCCTAGGGGACTACAAGAGACCCAGTACTTC.

This clonotype was observed many times. This chain links TRBV7-9 with TRBJ1-4, with TRBD1 as a possible D gene (6 bases). Trimming removed 5 bases from V and 8 bases from J, with 21 bases in between. This CDR3 region has 16 residues. Per the germline V gene, CDR1 is SEHNR and CDR2 is FQNEAQ (reference sequence). DNA of the CDR3: TGTGCCAGCAGCCCTTTCGTGGCAACGGGGGGCGAAAAACTGTTTTTT. Its translation is CASSPFVATGGEKLFF. Combining the CDR3 with reference TRBV7-9 and TRBJ1-4 gives the whole variable domain DTGVSQNPRHKITKRGQNVTFRCDPISEHNRLYWYRQTLGQGPEFLTYFQNEAQLEKSRLLSDRFSAERPKGSFSTLEIQRTEQGDSAMYLCASSPFVATGGEKLFFGSGTQLSVL.

The chain links TRBV5-6 to TRBJ2-3; D is perhaps TRBD1 (5 bases). V lost 4 bases to trimming and J lost 0 bases, with 21 bases between them. The CDR3 loop spans 18 amino acids. Germline assignment: CDR1 SGHDT and CDR2 YYEEEE. The CDR3 reads CASSAALFRGLSTDTQYF. The CDR3 nucleotides read TGTGCCAGCAGCGCAGCCTTATTTAGGGGCCTTAGCACAGATACGCAGTATTTT.

The V and J genes are TRBV28 and TRBJ2-2; 11 nucleotides line up with TRBD2. In germline, CDR1 is MDHEN, CDR2 SYDVKM. CDR3 length equals 16 residues. The V gene end was trimmed by 6 bases and the J gene end by 7 bases; junction bases not matched to a gene: 10. The CDR3 DNA sequence: TGTGCCAGCAGCCCTCTTAGCGGGGGGGCAATCGGGGAGCTGTTTTTT. Amino acid sequence: CASSPLSGGAIGELFF.

This clonotype was counted many times. The rearrangement links TRBV6-6 to TRBJ2-7; D possibly corresponds to TRBD1 (6 bases). V shed 0 bases and J shed 2 bases, with 8 bases lying between them. This CDR3 is 14 amino acids long. Per the germline V gene, CDR1 is MNHNY and CDR2 is SVGAGI (reference sequence). The CDR3: CASSYSAGAYEQYF. The CDR3 DNA reads as TGTGCCAGCAGTTACTCCGCAGGGGCCTACGAGCAGTACTTC.

By share, this clonotype counts as medium-sized. The CDR3 sequence is CASATGPATEAFF. In DNA form, the CDR3 reads TGTGCCAGCGCCACCGGGCCGGCAACTGAAGCTTTCTTT. This chain connects TRBV12-3 or TRBV12-4 to TRBJ1-1; the D is unclear. V lost 8 bases and J lost 5, with 15 bases in between. CDR3 length: 13 amino acids.

The sample holds a few counts of this clonotype. CDR3 sequence reads: CAWRGRLLGSSSYNEQFF. CDR3 DNA sequence: TGTGCCTGGAGAGGGCGACTCCTAGGCTCTAGCTCCTACAATGAGCAGTTCTTC. The J gene is TRBJ2-1, the V gene TRBV30; D call uncertain. The CDR3 has 18 amino acids. CDR1 is GTSNPN, CDR2 SVGIG, per germline (reference sequence). Trimming took 3 bases from V and 0 from J, leaving 21 bases between them.

This sequence joins TRBV9 and TRBJ2-1; D not resolved. V lost 0 bases and J 10 bases, leaving 8 bases between the germline ends. The CDR3 loop spans 12 amino acids. Germline V gives CDR1 SGDLS, CDR2 YYNGEE. The CDR3 loop is CASSVVSTEQFF. In DNA, the CDR3 is TGTGCCAGCAGCGTAGTTTCTACCGAGCAGTTCTTC.

This clonotype has just a few counts. V is TRBV6-1 and J is TRBJ2-6; no clear D gene. CDR3 size: 16 residues. The ends were cut back, 1 base at V and 0 bases at J, with 7 bases in the middle. The germline gives CDR1 MNHNS, CDR2 SASEGT. The CDR3 DNA reads TGTGCCAGCAGTGAAGAGGGCGGCTCTGGGGCCAACGTCCTGACTTTC. Encoded protein: CASSEEGGSGANVLTF.

This clonotype appeared a few times. The genes are TRBV15 and TRBJ2-3; maybe TRBD2 (5 bases). The germline CDR1 and CDR2 sequences are LNHNV and YYDKDF (reference sequence). This CDR3 region has 14 residues. Trimming removed 8 bases at V and 0 bases at J, with 12 bases between. CDR3 amino acids: CATGGLSSTDTQYF. DNA for the CDR3: TGTGCCACCGGCGGGTTGTCTAGCACAGATACGCAGTATTTT.

Ten or more counts support this clonotype. The rearrangement links TRBV15 to TRBJ2-7; the match to TRBD2 covers 9 bases. Losses at the gene ends were 5 bases for V and 0 bases for J; bases not matched to a gene: 8. Germline V CDR1 and CDR2: LNHNV, YYDKDF (reference sequence). The CDR3 consists of 16 residues. The CDR3 bases are TGTGCCACCAGCGGACCTAGCGGGAACCTCTCCTACGAGCAGTACTTC. Translation gives CATSGPSGNLSYEQYF.

This clonotype was detected many times. This rearrangement joins TRBV7-9 to TRBJ1-4, with 10 bases lining up with TRBD1. The J segment lost 8 bases and the V segment lost 5 bases, leaving 8 bases of the junction unmatched. Germline-derived CDR1 and CDR2 are SEHNR and FQNEAQ (reference sequence). The CDR3 runs to 15 residues. The CDR3, as DNA: TGTGCCAGCAGCCCAGGGACAGGGGAGAAGGAAAAACTGTTTTTT. As protein: CASSPGTGEKEKLFF.

V and J are TRBV19 and TRBJ2-7, with D perhaps TRBD1 (6 bases). Looked up from germline, CDR1 is LNHDA and CDR2 is SQIVND (reference sequence). This CDR3 is 17 amino acids long. The V gene lost 3 bases and the J gene lost 2 bases, with 20 bases spanning the gap. The CDR3 sequence: CASSIRRGHRETYEQYF. In DNA form, the CDR3 reads TGTGCCAGTAGTATCCGAAGGGGACACCGAGAGACCTACGAGCAGTACTTC.

V is TRBV12-3 or TRBV12-4 and J is TRBJ2-3; 14 bases align to TRBD2. CDR3 length: 14 amino acids. V was clipped by 1 base and J by 10 bases; unmatched bases: 1. The CDR3 nucleotides read TGTGCCAGCAGTTTAGGACTAGCGGGGGGGCCGCAGTATTTT. It yields the protein CASSLGLAGGPQYF.

The chain combines TRBV19 with TRBJ1-1; D gene ambiguous. The CDR3 sequence is 16 residues long. Germline V gives CDR1 LNHDA, CDR2 SQIVND (reference sequence). V lost 4 bases, J lost 0 bases, and 15 bases lay in between. In DNA form, the CDR3 reads TGTGCCAGTAGTAGGAGCAGGTTAGGCATGAACACTGAAGCTTTCTTT. The encoded protein is CASSRSRLGMNTEAFF. The variable domain in full, with the rest retrieved from reference TRBV19 and TRBJ1-1, is DGGITQSPKYLFRKEGQNVTLSCEQNLNHDAMYWYRQDPGQGLRLIYYSQIVNDFQKGDIAEGYSVSREKKESFPLTVTSAQKNPTAFYLCASSRSRLGMNTEAFFGQGTRLTVV.